This TCR beta chain was captured in a study of OX40 agonist ivuxolimab in advanced cancers. Study details: Allowance was made for prior anti-PD-1, anti-PD-L1 or anti-CTLA-4 therapy, and 35% to 40% had some. Study observations and caveats: Expanded clones were, on average, more numerous among CD8+ T cells than CD4+. There was clonal expansion of CD4+ and CD8+ blood T cells by week 6 at 0.1 to 3.0 mg/kg.

Produced via immunoSEQ multiplex PCR; TCRdb's table is partial and in-frame only. This table has more than 45,000 clones, approximately 94% appearing once. With respect to this clone: Its antigen is not identified.

Source: CD4+ or CD8+ T cells sorted from blood, taken in a trial of the OX40 agonist ivuxolimab. The receptor was derived from an adult with an advanced solid tumor such as melanoma, head and neck, liver or kidney cancer.

DNA of the CDR3: TGTGCCAGCAGCCCCGGGACAGGTATACAAGAGACCCAGTACTTC. Translating it yields CASSPGTGIQETQYF. The V call is TRBV9, the J call TRBJ2-5, with TRBD1 matching over 8 bases. CDR1 SGDLS and CDR2 YYNGEE come from the germline V gene. Trimming at V came to 4 bases and at J to 2 bases, leaving 7 bases not matched to a gene. This CDR3 region has 15 residues.